Reported below is one T cell receptor (beta chain). The sample belongs to a study of blood T cell repertoires in COVID-19. For the study at large: Donors in the United States, Italy and Spain gave samples during acute or convalescent COVID-19.

In the original processing: Amplification from reference gene primers served as the basis for estimated nucleated cell counts. Measured with immunoSEQ multiplex PCR; TCRdb has only the in-frame clones, and not every one. V and J calls and clone size are given by that table; D and trimming were obtained from the DNA. The sample consists of more than 150,000 clones, roughly four fifths of them appearing once. This CDR3 comprises 18 residues. Germline V gene data show CDR1 as SNHLY and CDR2 as FYNNEI. The V end lost 1 base, the J end lost 2 bases, and 20 bases lay between the germline ends. Clinical histories supplied by participants themselves formed the basis of cohort assignment.

This chain connects TRBV2 to TRBJ2-5; D is perhaps TRBD2 (6 bases). Sequenced: PBMCs or T cells enriched from blood (not recorded which). This clonotype was sampled from a man aged 35 to 55 who had recovered from COVID-19. The CDR3: CASSEGNGRNIVQETQYF. In DNA, the CDR3 is TGTGCCAGCAGTGAAGGGAACGGGAGAAACATCGTACAAGAGACCCAGTACTTC.